What follows are 28 T cell receptor beta chains derived from one specimen sequenced in a study of CXCR3-negative and CXCR3-positive naive CD8 T cells. 5' RACE that incorporated UMI labels was used to prepare the TRB cDNA libraries. After re-calling the 5' RACE reads, TCRdb lists one entry per CDR3 protein, DNA absent. The sample totals about 98,000 distinct CDR3 sequences. These receptors have no known antigen. Whole-study findings and limits: The study found more hydrophobic TRB CDR3s in CXCR3-positive naive cells than in CXCR3-negative naive cells.

The sample consisted of naive CXCR3+ CD8+ T cells from blood. Subset of the sample: CD45RO-CCR7+CD27+CD95- naive CD8+ T cells expressing CXCR3 (TNR3+). The receptors were gathered from a human donor in good health. Some clones in this sample may be carry-over from other donors' samples.

The chain employs TRBV3-1 and TRBJ2-7; TCRdb reports TRBD2, a call that lacks DNA to check it against. Germline V gene lookup returns CDR1 LGHDT and CDR2 YNNKEL (reference sequence). The CDR3 is 15 residues long. CDR3 loop: CASSGIGGKAYEQYF.

The chain recombines TRBV6-1 with TRBJ2-1; TCRdb's D call of TRBD2 is untestable without DNA. The CDR3 sequence is 11 residues long. Germline V lookup: CDR1 MNHNS, CDR2 SASEGT. The CDR3 reads CASPTAGLQFF.

J is TRBJ1-4 and V is TRBV6-1; TCRdb selects TRBD1, and the lack of DNA leaves this call unchecked. Per the germline V gene, CDR1 is MNHNS and CDR2 is SASEGT. CDR3 length: 14 residues. The CDR3 region is CASVTWAVQEKLFF.

This chain connects TRBV6-5 to TRBJ2-1; TCRdb designates TRBD1, a call that cannot be tested without DNA. Germline CDR1 is MNHEY and CDR2 is SVGAGI. The CDR3 has 13 residues. The CDR3: CASSYGQHNEQFF.

V and J are TRBV2 and TRBJ1-3. The CDR3 sequence is 18 residues long. Looked up from germline, CDR1 is SNHLY and CDR2 is FYNNEI. The CDR3 spells CASSESGIQSLSGNTIYF.

The chain has TRBV29-1 and TRBJ2-7. There are 11 residues in the CDR3. Germline V gene lookup returns CDR1 SQVTM and CDR2 ANQGSEA. The CDR3 loop reads CSVPSGSEQYF.

This chain uses TRBV24-1 with TRBJ2-7; TCRdb reports TRBD1, a call that lacks DNA to check it against. The CDR3 runs to 11 residues. The V gene's germline CDR1 is KGHDR and CDR2 SFDVKD. The CDR3 sequence: CATGQGGEQYF.

This rearrangement joins TRBV4-3 to TRBJ1-2; checking the TCRdb D call of TRBD1 is not possible without DNA. Germline values: CDR1 LGHNA, CDR2 YSLEER. CDR3 length: 16 amino acids. The CDR3 loop reads CASSRDRDLANYGYTF.

V gene TRBV9 combines with J gene TRBJ2-7; TCRdb designates TRBD1, a call that cannot be tested without DNA. CDR3 length equals 14 residues. CDR1 and CDR2 (germline): SGDLS, YYNGEE. CDR3 sequence: CASSVGPGGYEQYF. The variable domain in full, with the rest retrieved from reference TRBV9 and TRBJ2-7, is DSGVTQTPKHLITATGQRVTLRCSPRSGDLSVYWYQQSLDQGLQFLIQYYNGEERAKGNILERFSAQQFPDLHSELNLSSLELGDSALYFCASSVGPGGYEQYFGPGTRLTVT.

J is TRBJ1-5 and V is TRBV12-3 or TRBV12-4. The CDR3 length is 13 residues. The CDR3 loop reads CASSAGGNQPQHF.

This chain connects TRBV2 to TRBJ1-2. CDR1 is SNHLY and CDR2 is FYNNEI in the germline V gene. CDR3 length: 12 residues. The CDR3 here is CASSGPSYGYTF.

The chain uses TRBV9 and TRBJ1-4; the D call of TRBD1 rests on TCRdb alone, since no DNA is present to check it. In germline, CDR1 is SGDLS, CDR2 YYNGEE. CDR3 length: 14 amino acids. The CDR3 spells CASSTGDREQKLFF.

The chain employs TRBV14 and TRBJ2-1. Germline lookup yields CDR1 SGHDN and CDR2 FVKESK. The CDR3 runs 14 residues. The CDR3 reads CASSQENTIDEQFF.

This chain joins TRBV4-1 and TRBJ2-7; TCRdb outputs TRBD2, but without DNA this stays unchecked. Germline CDR1 reads MGHRA; CDR2 reads YSYEKL. The CDR3 length is 14 residues. This CDR3 reads CASSPESSVYEQYF.

The J gene is TRBJ1-2, the V gene TRBV20-1; as DNA is missing, the TRBD1 call by TCRdb cannot be tested. Germline V gives CDR1 DFQATT, CDR2 SNEGSKA (reference sequence). The CDR3 extends over 13 amino acids. CDR3 region: CSASITGTYGYTF.

The V and J genes are TRBV15 and TRBJ2-2; the D call from TCRdb, TRBD1, cannot be confirmed without DNA. This CDR3 has 14 residues. The germline V gene encodes CDR1 LNHNV and CDR2 YYDKDF (reference sequence). CDR3 sequence: CATSRVRDTGELFF.

The chain carries TRBV6-5 and TRBJ2-7; TCRdb calls TRBD1, which cannot be checked without DNA. The CDR3 spans 14 residues. Germline V gene sequence: CDR1 MNHEY, CDR2 SVGAGI. Here the CDR3 reads CASSYIIGAYEQYF.

CDR3 region: CSGGGVDPYEQYF. The V gene is TRBV29-1, the J gene TRBJ2-7. Germline V gene lookup returns CDR1 SQVTM and CDR2 ANQGSEA. The CDR3 has 13 residues.

V gene TRBV20-1 combines with J gene TRBJ1-1; TCRdb's assignment of TRBD1 cannot be checked, as there is no DNA. Germline V CDR1 and CDR2: DFQATT, SNEGSKA (reference sequence). The CDR3 has 14 amino acids. The chain's CDR3 is CSAKGTGRDTEAFF.

This sequence joins TRBV6-2 or TRBV6-3 and TRBJ2-2. The CDR3 spans 13 residues. Germline V gene data show CDR1 as MNHEY and CDR2 as SVGEGT. This chain's CDR3 is CASSFEITGELFF.

The V call is TRBV29-1, the J call TRBJ1-3. CDR1 SQVTM and CDR2 ANQGSEA come from the germline V gene. This CDR3 region has 11 residues. The CDR3 here is CSGISGNTIYF.

This sequence joins TRBV20-1 and TRBJ2-2; the D call of TRBD1 rests on TCRdb alone, since no DNA is present to check it. This CDR3 region has 16 residues. The germline gives CDR1 DFQATT, CDR2 SNEGSKA (reference sequence). The CDR3 reads CSARDLLTGETGELFF.

The genes are TRBV7-6 and TRBJ2-3; the D gene TCRdb calls, TRBD2, cannot be checked with no DNA. This CDR3 has 12 residues. Germline CDR1 SGHVS, CDR2 FNYEAQ. CDR3 loop: CASSAGGDTQYF.

The chain links TRBV12-3 or TRBV12-4 to TRBJ2-7; TCRdb selects TRBD1, and the lack of DNA leaves this call unchecked. CDR3 length: 14 amino acids. CDR3 sequence: CASSLNDRLYEQYF.

The rearrangement joins TRBV21-1 to TRBJ1-5. TRBV21-1 corresponds to a pseudogene. CDR3 length: 15 amino acids. CDR3 protein: CASSPQRIGNQPQHF.

The chain employs TRBV4-1 and TRBJ1-2; TCRdb's D call, TRBD1, is unchecked because there is no DNA. This CDR3 region has 15 residues. Germline CDR1 and CDR2: MGHRA and YSYEKL. Here the CDR3 reads CASSPEPTGTDKSIF.

The chain links TRBV4-1 to TRBJ2-7; TCRdb picks TRBD2, but there is no DNA to check that call. CDR1 and CDR2 from the germline V gene are MGHRA and YSYEKL. The CDR3 contains 16 residues. This CDR3 is CASSQDPTSVHYEQYF.

This chain's CDR3 is CSVERGKETQYF. The chain links TRBV29-1 to TRBJ2-5. This CDR3 has 12 amino acids. The germline CDR1 and CDR2 sequences are SQVTM and ANQGSEA.